The sequence of this TCR beta chain was determined in a study of technical replicates of blood from several donors. Clones were sequenced by immunoSEQ multiplex PCR, and TCRdb holds only the in-frame ones, with some missing. The sample holds just over 75,000 clones; 85% to 95% are singletons and the top ten take 0.41%. V gave up 0 bases and J gave up 0 bases; unmatched junction bases: 8. Germline V gene sequence: CDR1 KGHSY, CDR2 FQNENV. The CDR3 extends over 19 amino acids. This clonotype was sampled from a human donor in good health. Source material: T cells isolated from PBMCs. This rearrangement joins TRBV16 to TRBJ2-1, with 10 bases fitting TRBD2. The DNA for the CDR3 is TGTGCCAGCAGCCAATCCTATTCGACTAGCGGGTTCTCCTACAATGAGCAGTTCTTC. Translating gives CASSQSYSTSGFSYNEQFF.